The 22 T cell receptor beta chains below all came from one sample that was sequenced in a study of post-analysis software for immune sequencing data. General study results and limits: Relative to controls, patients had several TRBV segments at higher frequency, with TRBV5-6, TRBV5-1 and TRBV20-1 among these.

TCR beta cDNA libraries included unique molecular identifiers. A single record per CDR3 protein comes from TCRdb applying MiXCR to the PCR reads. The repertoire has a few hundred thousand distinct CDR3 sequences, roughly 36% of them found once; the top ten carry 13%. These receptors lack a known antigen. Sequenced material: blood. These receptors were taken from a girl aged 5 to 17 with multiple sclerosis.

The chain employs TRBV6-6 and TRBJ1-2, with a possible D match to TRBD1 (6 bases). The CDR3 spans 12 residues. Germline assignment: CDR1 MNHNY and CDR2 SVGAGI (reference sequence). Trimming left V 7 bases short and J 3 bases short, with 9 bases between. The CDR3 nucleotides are TGTGCCAGCAAGGGGGTGGACTATGGCTACACCTTC. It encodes CASKGVDYGYTF.

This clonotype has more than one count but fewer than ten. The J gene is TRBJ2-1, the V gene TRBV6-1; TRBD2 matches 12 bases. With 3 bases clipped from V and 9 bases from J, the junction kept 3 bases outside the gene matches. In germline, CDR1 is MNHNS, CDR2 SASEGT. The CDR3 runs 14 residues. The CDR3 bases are TGTGCCAGCAGTGATCCGGGACTAGCGGGTGAGCAGTTCTTC. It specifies CASSDPGLAGEQFF.

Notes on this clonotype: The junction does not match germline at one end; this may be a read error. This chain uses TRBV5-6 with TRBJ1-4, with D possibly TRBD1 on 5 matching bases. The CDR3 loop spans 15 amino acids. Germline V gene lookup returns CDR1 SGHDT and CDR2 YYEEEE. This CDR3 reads CASSLRLGTNEKLYF. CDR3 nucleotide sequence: TGTGCCAGCAGCTTAAGACTCGGGACTAATGAAAAACTGTATTTT.

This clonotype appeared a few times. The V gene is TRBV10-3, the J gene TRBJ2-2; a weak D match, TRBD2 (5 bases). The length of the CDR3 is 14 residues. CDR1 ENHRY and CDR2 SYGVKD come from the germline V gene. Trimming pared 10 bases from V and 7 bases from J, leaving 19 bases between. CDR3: CATWGNGNSGELFF. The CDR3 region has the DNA TGTGCCACGTGGGGTAACGGGAATAGCGGGGAGCTGTTTTTT.

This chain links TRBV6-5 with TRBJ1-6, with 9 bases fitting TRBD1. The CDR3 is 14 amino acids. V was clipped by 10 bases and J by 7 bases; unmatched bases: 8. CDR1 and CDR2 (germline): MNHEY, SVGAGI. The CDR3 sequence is CATSRDRVNSPLHF. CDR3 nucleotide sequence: TGTGCCACCAGCAGGGACAGGGTCAATTCACCCCTCCACTTT.

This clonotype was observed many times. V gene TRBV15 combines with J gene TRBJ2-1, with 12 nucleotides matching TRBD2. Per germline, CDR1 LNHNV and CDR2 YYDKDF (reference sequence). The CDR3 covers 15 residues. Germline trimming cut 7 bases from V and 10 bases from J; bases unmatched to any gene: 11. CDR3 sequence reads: CATKATSGGHPEQFF. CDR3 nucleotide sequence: TGTGCCACCAAAGCGACTAGCGGGGGCCACCCGGAGCAGTTCTTC.

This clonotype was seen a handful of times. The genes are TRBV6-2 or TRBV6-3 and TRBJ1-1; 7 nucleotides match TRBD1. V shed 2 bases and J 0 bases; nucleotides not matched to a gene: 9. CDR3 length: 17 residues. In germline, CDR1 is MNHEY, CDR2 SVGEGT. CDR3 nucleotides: TGTGCCAGCAGTTACCCGGACAGGCGAGCTTTGAACACTGAAGCTTTCTTT. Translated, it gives CASSYPDRRALNTEAFF.

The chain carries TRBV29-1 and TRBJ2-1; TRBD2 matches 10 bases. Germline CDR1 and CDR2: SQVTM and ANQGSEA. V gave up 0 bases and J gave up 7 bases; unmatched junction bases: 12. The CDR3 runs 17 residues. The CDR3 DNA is TGCAGCGTTGAAGATGGAGGCGCTAGCGGGGGTTTGAATGAGCAGTTCTTC. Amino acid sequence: CSVEDGGASGGLNEQFF.

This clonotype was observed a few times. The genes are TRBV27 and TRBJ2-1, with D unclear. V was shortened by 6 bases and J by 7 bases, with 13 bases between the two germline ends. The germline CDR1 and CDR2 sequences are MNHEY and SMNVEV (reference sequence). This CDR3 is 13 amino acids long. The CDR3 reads CASSPGRVNEQFF. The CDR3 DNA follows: TGTGCCAGCAGCCCCGGAAGGGTTAATGAGCAGTTCTTC.

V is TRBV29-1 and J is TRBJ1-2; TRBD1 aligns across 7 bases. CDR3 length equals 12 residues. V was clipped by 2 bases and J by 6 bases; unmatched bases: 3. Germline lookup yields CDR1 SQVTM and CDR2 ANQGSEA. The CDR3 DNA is TGCAGCGTTGAACCAGGGGGGGATGGCTACACCTTC. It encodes CSVEPGGDGYTF.

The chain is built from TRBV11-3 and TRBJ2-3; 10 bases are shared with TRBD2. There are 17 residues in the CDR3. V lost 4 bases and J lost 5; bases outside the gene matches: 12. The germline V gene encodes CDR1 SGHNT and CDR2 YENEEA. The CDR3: CASSYGLAVEAGDTQYF. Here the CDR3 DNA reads TGTGCCAGCAGCTATGGACTAGCGGTGGAGGCGGGAGATACGCAGTATTTT.

The CDR3 loop reads CASGSGLDRNIQYF. The CDR3 DNA is TGTGCCAGCGGCTCAGGACTAGATAGAAACATTCAGTACTTC. The rearrangement links TRBV7-2 to TRBJ2-4; the match to TRBD2 covers 7 bases. Germline CDR1 reads SGHTA; CDR2 reads FQGNSA. The CDR3 covers 14 residues. V lost 8 bases, J lost 6 bases, and 10 bases stayed unmatched.

The CDR3 bases are TGTGCCAGCGGGACAGGGGGCTGGGAGCAGTACTTC. It translates to CASGTGGWEQYF. The rearrangement joins TRBV6-6 to TRBJ2-7, with TRBD1 matching 12 bases. This CDR3 has 12 amino acids. V was clipped by 8 bases and J by 7 bases; unmatched bases: 3. Per germline, CDR1 MNHNY and CDR2 SVGAGI (reference sequence).

This CDR3 reads CASSPRAQIPYEQYF. The CDR3 nucleotides are TGTGCCAGCAGCCCCAGGGCACAGATACCCTACGAGCAGTACTTC. The chain combines TRBV3-1 with TRBJ2-7, with D possibly TRBD1 on 5 matching bases. This CDR3 has 15 amino acids. V was clipped by 4 bases and J by 2 bases, with 15 bases between them. In germline, CDR1 is LGHDT, CDR2 YNNKEL (reference sequence).

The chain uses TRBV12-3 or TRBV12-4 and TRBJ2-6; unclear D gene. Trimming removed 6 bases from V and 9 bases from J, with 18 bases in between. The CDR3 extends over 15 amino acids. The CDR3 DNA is TGTGCCAGCAGGACGGCTTCCGGTGGCGTCAACGTCCTGACTTTC. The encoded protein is CASRTASGGVNVLTF.

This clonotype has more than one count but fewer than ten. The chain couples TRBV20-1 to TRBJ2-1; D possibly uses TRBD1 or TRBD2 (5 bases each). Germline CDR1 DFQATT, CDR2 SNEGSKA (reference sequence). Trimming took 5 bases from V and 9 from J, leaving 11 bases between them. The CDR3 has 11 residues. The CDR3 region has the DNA TGCAGTGCTGGGGACCCGGTTGAGCAGTTCTTC. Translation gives CSAGDPVEQFF.

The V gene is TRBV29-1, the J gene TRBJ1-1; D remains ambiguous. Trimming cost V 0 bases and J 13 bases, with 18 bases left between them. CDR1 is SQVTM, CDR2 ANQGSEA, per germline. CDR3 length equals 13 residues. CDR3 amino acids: CSVEEWESPAVFF. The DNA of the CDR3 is TGCAGCGTTGAAGAATGGGAATCTCCGGCGGTTTTCTTT.

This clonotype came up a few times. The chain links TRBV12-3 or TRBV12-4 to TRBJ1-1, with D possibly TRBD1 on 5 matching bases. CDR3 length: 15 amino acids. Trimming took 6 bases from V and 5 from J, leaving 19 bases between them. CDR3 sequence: CASSPQGPTRTEAFF. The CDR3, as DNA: TGTGCCAGCAGCCCCCAGGGCCCCACGCGGACTGAAGCTTTCTTT.

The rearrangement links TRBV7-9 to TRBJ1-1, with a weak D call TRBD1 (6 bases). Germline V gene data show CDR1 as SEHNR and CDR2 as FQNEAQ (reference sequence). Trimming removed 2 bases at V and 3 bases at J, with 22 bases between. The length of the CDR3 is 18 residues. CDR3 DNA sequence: TGTGCCAGCAGCTTATCCTCCGGGGGCGCAGGGCGAGACACTGAAGCTTTCTTT. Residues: CASSLSSGGAGRDTEAFF.

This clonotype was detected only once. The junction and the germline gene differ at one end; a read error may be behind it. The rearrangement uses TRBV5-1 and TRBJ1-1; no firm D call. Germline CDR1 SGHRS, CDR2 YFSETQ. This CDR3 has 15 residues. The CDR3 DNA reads TGCGCCAGCAGCTTGGCGGGCCCCCACGGTGGGGAAGTTTTCTTT. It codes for CASSLAGPHGGEVFF.

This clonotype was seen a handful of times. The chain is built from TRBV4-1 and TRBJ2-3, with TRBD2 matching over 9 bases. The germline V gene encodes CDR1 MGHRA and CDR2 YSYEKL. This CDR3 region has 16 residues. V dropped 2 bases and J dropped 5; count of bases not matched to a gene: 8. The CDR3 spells CASSQYYSGGVDTQYF. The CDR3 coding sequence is TGCGCCAGCAGCCAATACTATAGCGGGGGCGTAGATACGCAGTATTTT.

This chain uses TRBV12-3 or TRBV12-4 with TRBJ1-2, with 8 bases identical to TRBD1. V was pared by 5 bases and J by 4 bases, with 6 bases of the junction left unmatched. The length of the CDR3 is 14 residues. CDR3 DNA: TGTGCCAGCAGTCCTCCGGGACAGGTCTATGGCTACACCTTC. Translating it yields CASSPPGQVYGYTF.